The rows below give T cell receptor beta chains drawn from one sample of a study of shared clonotypes between healthy human individuals. Sequenced by immunoSEQ multiplex PCR; TCRdb stores in-frame clones only, minus some. The table lists 1 million to 1.3 million clones, around 78% of them singletons. Sample: memory CD4+ T cells from PBMCs. The receptor source for this set is a man aged 18 to 35 in good health. Some clones in this sample may be carry-over from other donors' samples. The CDR3 runs from the conserved cysteine through the conserved F or W. Clone size is shown for a subset of rows, as once, few, many or a class of expanded clone.

V	size	CDR3
TRBV18	-	CATTAGGTLGYGYTF
TRBV6-5	-	CASSTGNNEQFF
TRBV18	few	CASSPQNYNEQFF
TRBV19	-	CASSPGRAYNQPQHF
TRBV6-1	-	CASSELGEGLDIYTF
TRBV28	-	CAIAALLAYGYTF
TRBV4-2	-	CASSQAGQGKSPLHF
TRBV30	-	CAWKLGGYSNQPQHF
TRBV21-1	-	CASSKVKGDAFF
TRBV5-1	-	CASSSSGGNTEAFF
TRBV7-2	-	CASSLRGKNEQYF
TRBV28	-	CASSPGTSGHTDTQYF
TRBV28	-	CATSTLVYEQYF
TRBV7-9	-	CASSLGDLGYGYTF
TRBV4-1	many	CASSQVPSGFQETQYF
TRBV7-2	-	CASRRAGYFSSYNEQFF
TRBV5-1	-	CASSFEGETQYF
TRBV30	-	CAWSVRGLGGNTIYF
TRBV2	once	CASRRDNYEQYF
TRBV5-1	-	CASSFLQGAHNEQFF
TRBV20-1	-	CSAGVERTQYF
TRBV6-5	-	CASSYRAGLLYNEQFF
TRBV7-9	once	CASSSPTGANEAFF
TRBV9	-	CASSRDRVTSYEQYF
TRBV6-5	few	CASPGSGLSYNEQFF
TRBV30	-	CAWSSTGSEAFF
TRBV5-4	few	CASSPRDVLGREIQYF
TRBV5-1	-	CASSLGEAQETQYF
TRBV6-4	-	CASSVVMNTEAFF
TRBV28	few	CASRTSGASYEQYF
TRBV11-1	-	CASSFLGQETQYF
TRBV18	-	CASSPREGAYEQYF
TRBV28	-	CASTDLGGAFAAYGYTF
TRBV28	-	CASSPLGTSPEAFF
TRBV28	-	CASSLSSPPYEQYF
TRBV11-2	-	CASSPRGANTGELFF
TRBV7-3	once	CASSLKPRLAGLDEQFF
TRBV2	-	CASSDKVGFFSDGYTF
TRBV19	-	CASSSGRASYNEQFF
TRBV28	once	CASSLGQGSTETQYF
TRBV28	-	CASSLLLNTEAFF
TRBV11-2	once	CASSRRTGGVSGANVLTF
TRBV11-3	-	CASSLRGSGYEQYF
TRBV11-2	-	CASSLAGSQETQYF
TRBV30	once	CAWSVTAGRETQYF
TRBV7-2	-	CASSFRRAELFF
TRBV2	-	CASSVAVDTGELFF
TRBV5-1	-	CASSFGSQETQYF
TRBV7-2	few	CASSSLSSGRGETQYF
TRBV5-1	-	CASSLGQGTHQETQYF